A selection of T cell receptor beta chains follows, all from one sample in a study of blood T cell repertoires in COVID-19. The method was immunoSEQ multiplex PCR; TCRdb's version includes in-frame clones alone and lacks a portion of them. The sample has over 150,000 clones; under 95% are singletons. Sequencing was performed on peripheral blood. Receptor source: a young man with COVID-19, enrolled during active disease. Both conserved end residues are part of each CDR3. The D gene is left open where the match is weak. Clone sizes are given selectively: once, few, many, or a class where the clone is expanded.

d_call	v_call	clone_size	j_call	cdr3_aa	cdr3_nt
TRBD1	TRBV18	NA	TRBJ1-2	CASSPGQGNYGYTF	TGTGCCAGCTCACCCGGACAGGGGAACTATGGCTACACCTTC
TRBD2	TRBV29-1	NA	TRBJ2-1	CSVLGTSGTYNEQFF	TGCAGCGTTTTAGGGACTAGCGGGACATACAATGAGCAGTTCTTC
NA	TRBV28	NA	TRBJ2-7	CASSWTQSSYEQYF	TGTGCCAGCAGTTGGACTCAGAGCTCCTACGAGCAGTACTTC
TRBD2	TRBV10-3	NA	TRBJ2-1	CAISERLAGLNEQFF	TGTGCCATCAGTGAAAGGCTAGCGGGGCTCAATGAGCAGTTCTTC
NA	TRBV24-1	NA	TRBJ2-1	CATSETGLYNEQFF	TGTGCCACCAGTGAAACGGGACTCTACAATGAGCAGTTCTTC
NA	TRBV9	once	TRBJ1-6	CASSSLYNSPLHF	TGTGCCAGCAGCAGCCTATATAATTCACCCCTCCACTTT
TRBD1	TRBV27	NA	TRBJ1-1	CASSLWGQGGEAFF	TGTGCCAGCAGTTTATGGGGACAGGGCGGTGAAGCTTTCTTT
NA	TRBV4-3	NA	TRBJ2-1	CASSQGSGSVRNEQFF	TGCGCCAGCAGCCAAGGATCCGGGAGTGTCCGCAATGAGCAGTTCTTC
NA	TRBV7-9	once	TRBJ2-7	CASSPWDNTGGEQYF	TGTGCCAGCAGCCCGTGGGACAACACAGGCGGCGAGCAGTACTTC
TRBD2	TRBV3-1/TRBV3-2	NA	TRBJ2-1	CASSQESGTRRSYNEQFF	TGTGCCAGCAGCCAAGAGTCCGGGACTAGGCGCTCCTACAATGAGCAGTTCTTC
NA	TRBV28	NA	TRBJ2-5	CASSFLAGETQYF	NA
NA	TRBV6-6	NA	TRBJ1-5	CASISPVGEGQPQHF	TGTGCCAGCATCTCCCCGGTAGGGGAAGGTCAGCCCCAGCATTTT
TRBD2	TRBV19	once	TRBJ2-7	CASSIWTSGRSEQYF	TGTGCCAGTAGTATATGGACTAGCGGGAGAAGCGAGCAGTACTTC
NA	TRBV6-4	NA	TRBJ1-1	CASSEFGGTEAFF	TGTGCCAGCAGTGAATTCGGGGGCACTGAAGCTTTCTTT
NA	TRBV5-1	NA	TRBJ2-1	CASRSEYNEQFF	TGCGCCAGCAGATCAGAATACAATGAGCAGTTCTTC
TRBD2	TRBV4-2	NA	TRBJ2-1	CASSQAGGGGSLNEQFF	TGTGCCAGCAGCCAAGCCGGCGGGGGGGGGAGTTTGAATGAGCAGTTCTTC
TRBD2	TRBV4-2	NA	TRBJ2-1	CASSRPSLAGSSYNEQFF	TGTGCCAGCAGCCGTCCCTCTTTAGCGGGGAGCTCCTACAATGAGCAGTTCTTC
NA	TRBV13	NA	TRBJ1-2	CASSLGGAANYGYTF	TGTGCCAGCAGCTTAGGAGGGGCAGCTAACTATGGCTACACCTTC
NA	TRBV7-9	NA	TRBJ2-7	CASSSGYRTLGEQYF	TGTGCCAGCAGCTCGGGATACAGAACCCTAGGGGAGCAGTACTTC
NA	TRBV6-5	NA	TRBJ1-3	CASSLYGGTGNTIYF	TGTGCCAGCTCTCTCTACGGGGGGACTGGAAACACCATATATTTT
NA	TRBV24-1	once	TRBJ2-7	CATSDQHHEGEQYF	TGTGCCACCAGTGATCAGCACCACGAGGGCGAGCAGTACTTC
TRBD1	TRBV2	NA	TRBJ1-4	CASSDPKKQGAANEKLFF	TGTGCCAGCAGTGATCCGAAAAAGCAGGGGGCGGCTAATGAAAAACTGTTTTTT
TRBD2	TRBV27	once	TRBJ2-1	CASSPVPGLAGLAYNEQFF	TGTGCCAGCAGTCCCGTCCCGGGACTAGCGGGACTCGCCTACAATGAGCAGTTCTTC
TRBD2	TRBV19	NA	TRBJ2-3	CASSGKTSGIADTQYF	TGTGCCAGTAGTGGGAAGACTAGCGGGATCGCAGATACGCAGTATTTT
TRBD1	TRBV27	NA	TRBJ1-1	CASYLYQGATTEAFF	TGTGCCAGCTACCTGTACCAGGGGGCGACCACTGAAGCTTTCTTT
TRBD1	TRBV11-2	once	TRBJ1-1	CASSLGPGGWNTEAFF	TGTGCCAGCAGCTTAGGTCCAGGGGGTTGGAACACTGAAGCTTTCTTT
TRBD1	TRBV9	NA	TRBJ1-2	CASSAFTGGGNYGYTF	TGTGCCAGCAGCGCATTCACAGGGGGAGGAAACTATGGCTACACCTTC
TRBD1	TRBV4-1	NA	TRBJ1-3	CASSQGQGYGNTIYF	TGCGCCAGCAGCCAAGGACAGGGCTACGGAAACACCATATATTTT
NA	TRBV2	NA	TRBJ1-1	CASTREGGRTEAFF	TGTGCCAGCACTAGAGAGGGGGGGCGGACTGAAGCTTTCTTT
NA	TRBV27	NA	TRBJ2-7	CASSLQRFGYEQYF	TGTGCCAGCAGTTTACAGAGGTTTGGATACGAGCAGTACTTC
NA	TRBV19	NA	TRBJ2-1	CASTNPTDFYNEQFF	TGTGCCAGTACCAACCCCACGGACTTCTACAATGAGCAGTTCTTC
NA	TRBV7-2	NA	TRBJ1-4	CASSLGVGQLLF	TGTGCCAGCAGCTTAGGTGTCGGACAACTGCTTTTT
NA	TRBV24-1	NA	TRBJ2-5	CATSDPGQRGQETQYF	TGTGCCACCAGTGATCCGGGACAGCGGGGGCAAGAGACCCAGTACTTC
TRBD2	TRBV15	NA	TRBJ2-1	CATSRDLYTSGFYNEQFF	TGTGCCACCAGCAGAGATCTATATACTAGCGGCTTCTACAATGAGCAGTTCTTC
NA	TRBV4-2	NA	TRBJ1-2	CASSQDRSYGYTF	TGTGCCAGCAGCCAAGATCGGAGCTATGGCTACACCTTC
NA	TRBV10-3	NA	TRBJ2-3	CAISVGRVGTDTQYF	TGTGCCATCAGTGTCGGCAGGGTCGGCACAGATACGCAGTATTTT
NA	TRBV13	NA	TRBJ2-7	CASSETLAYEQYF	TGTGCCAGCAGCGAAACGTTAGCCTACGAGCAGTACTTC
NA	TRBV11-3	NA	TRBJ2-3	CASSARATDTQYF	TGTGCCAGCAGCGCCCGAGCCACAGATACGCAGTATTTT
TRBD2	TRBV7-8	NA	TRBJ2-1	CASRAPSGRYNEQFF	TGTGCCAGCAGGGCCCCTAGCGGGAGGTATAATGAGCAGTTCTTC
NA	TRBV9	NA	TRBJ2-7	CASSAGLGEQYF	TGTGCCAGCAGCGCGGGTCTCGGTGAGCAGTACTTC
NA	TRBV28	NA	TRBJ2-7	CASSLLRRIHEQYF	TGTGCCAGCAGTTTACTACGTCGTATCCACGAGCAGTACTTC
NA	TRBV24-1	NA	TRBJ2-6	CATSEFTGEGANVLTF	TGTGCCACCAGTGAGTTTACGGGGGAAGGGGCCAACGTCCTGACTTTC
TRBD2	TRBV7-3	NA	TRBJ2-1	CASSSGGYNEQFF	TGTGCCAGCAGCTCGGGGGGGTACAATGAGCAGTTCTTC
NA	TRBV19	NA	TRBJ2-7	CASSMTTANRRPISYEQYF	TGTGCCAGTAGTATGACCACAGCCAACCGGCGACCCATCTCCTACGAGCAGTACTTC